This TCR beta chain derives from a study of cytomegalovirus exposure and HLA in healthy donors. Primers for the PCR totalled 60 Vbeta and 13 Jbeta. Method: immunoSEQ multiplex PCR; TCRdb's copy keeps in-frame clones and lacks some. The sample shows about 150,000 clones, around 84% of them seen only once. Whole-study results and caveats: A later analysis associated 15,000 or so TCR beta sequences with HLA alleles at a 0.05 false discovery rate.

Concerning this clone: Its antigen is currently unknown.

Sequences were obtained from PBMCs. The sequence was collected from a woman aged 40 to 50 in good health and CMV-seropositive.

CDR3 amino acids: CASSLRGWGQVETQYF. The CDR3, as DNA: TGTGCCAGCAGCTTGAGGGGTTGGGGGCAGGTGGAGACCCAGTACTTC. The chain employs TRBV11-2 and TRBJ2-5; TRBD1 might be the D (6 bases). Germline CDR1 and CDR2: SGHAT and FQNNGV. CDR3 length: 16 residues. V was trimmed by 3 bases and J by 5 bases, leaving 19 bases between them.